This T cell receptor (beta chain) came from a study of T cells after yellow fever vaccination. Study-level findings and limits: Among primary-vaccination clones, most reappeared after the booster, at 96% for CD4 and 85% to 90% for CD8.

This clonotype was picked up many times. Its antigen is still unknown. V lost 0 bases and J lost 0, with 7 bases in between. The CDR3 length is 14 residues. CDR1 and CDR2 from the germline V gene are SGHRS and YFSETQ. TCRdb independently ran MiXCR on the 5' RACE reads; one entry per CDR3 protein. The table records fewer than 350,000 distinct CDR3 sequences, approximately 4.5% of them present only once. This specimen consisted of PBMCs, obtained 15 days after the yellow fever booster vaccination. The TCR was taken from a man between 18 and 35 years old who received the YFV17D yellow fever vaccine. This chain joins TRBV5-1 and TRBJ2-7; TRBD2 might be the D (6 bases). The CDR3 region is CASSLDGSSYEQYF. The CDR3 nucleotides are TGCGCCAGCAGCTTGGACGGGAGCTCCTACGAGCAGTACTTC.